The next 27 T cell receptor beta chains were all read from a single sample in a study of OX40 agonist ivuxolimab in advanced cancers. The table came from immunoSEQ multiplex PCR; TCRdb's copy has only in-frame clones and leaves some out. The sample holds approximately 89,000 clones, roughly 84% seen once. This specimen consisted of CD4+ or CD8+ T cells sorted from blood, obtained in a trial of the OX40 agonist ivuxolimab. The source of these receptors is an adult with an advanced solid tumor such as melanoma, head and neck, liver or kidney cancer.

The chain couples TRBV30 to TRBJ1-2; weak D call: TRBD1 (6 bases). The V end was cut by 0 bases, the J end by 4 bases, with 9 bases between. Germline CDR1 and CDR2: GTSNPN and SVGIG (reference sequence). This CDR3 comprises 13 residues. CDR3 in amino acids: CAWSVGGGYGYTF. The CDR3 nucleotides read TGTGCCTGGAGTGTAGGAGGGGGCTATGGCTACACCTTC.

Comment on this clone: Other DNA sequences from this sample encode an identical CDR3 as well. V usage is TRBV28 and J usage is TRBJ1-5; D call uncertain. From germline, CDR1 is MDHEN and CDR2 SYDVKM. There are 14 residues in the CDR3. The V end lost 2 bases, the J end lost 0 bases, and 5 bases lay between the germline ends. CDR3: CASSLGPSNQPQHF. In DNA form, the CDR3 reads TGTGCCAGCAGTTTAGGTCCTAGCAATCAGCCCCAGCATTTT.

This chain joins TRBV7-6 and TRBJ2-2; D might be TRBD1 (6 bases). Trimming left V 5 bases short and J 1 base short, with 14 bases between. From germline, CDR1 is SGHVS and CDR2 FNYEAQ. CDR3 size: 16 residues. The CDR3 bases are TGTGCCAGCAGCCGGACCGGGACAAAGAACACCGGGGAGCTGTTTTTT. This gives the protein CASSRTGTKNTGELFF. The entire variable domain, with the rest obtained from reference TRBV7-6 and TRBJ2-2, is as follows: GAGVSQSPRYKVTKRGQDVALRCDPISGHVSLYWYRQALGQGPEFLTYFNYEAQQDKSGLPNDRFSAERPEGSISTLTIQRTEQRDSAMYRCASSRTGTKNTGELFFGEGSRLTVL.

The gene calls are TRBV11-3 and TRBJ2-7; D is unclear. The CDR3 covers 13 residues. From germline, CDR1 is SGHNT and CDR2 YENEEA. V dropped 2 bases and J dropped 5 bases, with 10 bases sitting between them. CDR3 bases: TGTGCCAGCAGCTTAATGAGTGGCCACGAGCAGTACTTC. The encoded protein is CASSLMSGHEQYF.

This sequence joins TRBV6-6 and TRBJ1-5, with unresolved D. The CDR3 runs to 13 residues. The ends were cut back, 7 bases at V and 7 bases at J, with 14 bases in the middle. The V gene's germline CDR1 is MNHNY and CDR2 SVGAGI (reference sequence). The CDR3 loop reads CASMERERQPQHF. In nucleotides, the CDR3 is TGTGCCAGCATGGAAAGGGAAAGGCAGCCCCAGCATTTT.

The chain combines TRBV18 with TRBJ1-1; TRBD1 aligns across 8 bases. Germline values: CDR1 KGHSH, CDR2 LQKENI. The CDR3 loop spans 14 amino acids. V shed 3 bases and J 1 base; nucleotides not matched to a gene: 1. The CDR3 DNA follows: TGTGCCAGCTCACCCGGGACAGGGAACACTGAAGCTTTCTTT. This translates into CASSPGTGNTEAFF.

This clone appeared a few times. The CDR3 loop reads CASSIAGATEAFF. CDR3 DNA: TGTGCCAGTAGTATAGCCGGGGCCACTGAAGCTTTCTTT. The chain combines TRBV19 with TRBJ1-1, with a weak D call TRBD1 (5 bases). The CDR3 sequence is 13 residues long. Trimming took off 1 base at V and 4 bases at J, with 7 bases between the two ends. CDR1 is LNHDA and CDR2 is SQIVND in the germline V gene (reference sequence).

The chain links TRBV5-6 to TRBJ2-1, with TRBD2 matching over 10 bases. The germline V gene encodes CDR1 SGHDT and CDR2 YYEEEE. The CDR3 spans 16 residues. Losses at the gene ends were 7 bases for V and 0 bases for J; bases not matched to a gene: 7. The CDR3 reads CASLGSGGYSYNEQFF. CDR3 in DNA: TGTGCCAGCTTGGGTAGCGGGGGGTACTCCTACAATGAGCAGTTCTTC. The whole variable domain, filled in from reference TRBV5-6 and TRBJ2-1, reads DAGVTQSPTHLIKTRGQQVTLRCSPKSGHDTVSWYQQALGQGPQFIFQYYEEEERQRGNFPDRFSGHQFPNYSSELNVNALLLGDSALYLCASLGSGGYSYNEQFFGPGTRLTVL.

This chain links TRBV7-2 with TRBJ2-7, with D tentatively TRBD1 (6 bases). V was trimmed by 1 base and J by 7 bases, leaving 29 bases between them. This CDR3 spans 19 amino acids. The germline V gene encodes CDR1 SGHTA and CDR2 FQGNSA. The DNA of the CDR3 is TGTGCCAGCAGCTTAGTGGCGGCCCAACCGGGACACCCAACCCGGGAGCAGTACTTC. It translates to CASSLVAAQPGHPTREQYF. Full variable domain (outside the CDR3, taken from reference TRBV7-2 and TRBJ2-7): GAGVSQSPSNKVTEKGKDVELRCDPISGHTALYWYRQSLGQGLEFLIYFQGNSAPDKSGLPSDRFSAERTGGSVSTLTIQRTQQEDSAVYLCASSLVAAQPGHPTREQYFGPGTRLTVT.

J is TRBJ1-4 and V is TRBV6-5, with TRBD1 matching over 7 bases. Per the germline V gene, CDR1 is MNHEY and CDR2 is SVGAGI. This CDR3 is 15 amino acids long. Trimming removed 6 bases from V and 13 bases from J; junction bases left unmatched: 17. CDR3 nucleotides: TGTGCCAGCAGCCCAGGGGCCAGGGGGACGCTTGGACTGTTTTTT. Protein product: CASSPGARGTLGLFF.

Here the CDR3 DNA reads TGTGCCAGCCGGGACGGATCTTACACTGAAGCTTTCTTT. This codes for CASRDGSYTEAFF. The genes are TRBV6-5 and TRBJ1-1, with D maybe TRBD1 (5 bases). Germline V CDR1 and CDR2: MNHEY, SVGAGI. V shed 8 bases and J shed 3 bases, with 13 bases lying between them. CDR3 length equals 13 residues.

V usage is TRBV28 and J usage is TRBJ1-6; the match to TRBD1 covers 8 bases. Germline CDR1 MDHEN, CDR2 SYDVKM. J was trimmed by 10 bases and V by 3 bases; bases with no gene match: 11. CDR3 length: 16 residues. The CDR3 coding sequence is TGTGCCAGCAGTTTCTTACAGGGGGGATCCAGCTCACCCCTCCACTTT. Translating gives CASSFLQGGSSSPLHF. The full variable domain, completed using reference TRBV28 and TRBJ1-6, is DVKVTQSSRYLVKRTGEKVFLECVQDMDHENMFWYRQDPGLGLRLIYFSYDVKMKEKGDIPEGYSVSREKKERFSLILESASTNQTSMYLCASSFLQGGSSSPLHFGNGTRLTVT.

This clone was counted a few times. The chain links TRBV15 to TRBJ1-1, with D possibly TRBD1 on 6 matching bases. V gave up 1 base and J gave up 3 bases, with 18 bases separating them. This CDR3 is built from 17 residues. Germline V gives CDR1 LNHNV, CDR2 YYDKDF (reference sequence). The CDR3 is CATSRARGRGPDTEAFF. CDR3 coding DNA: TGTGCCACCAGCAGAGCCCGGGGGCGAGGCCCGGACACTGAAGCTTTCTTT.

The genes are TRBV10-3 and TRBJ1-6; D not resolved. Germline-derived CDR1 and CDR2 are ENHRY and SYGVKD. V lost 11 bases and J 10 bases, leaving 18 bases between the germline ends. This CDR3 spans 13 amino acids. The CDR3 DNA follows: TGTGCCGCCCAATCCGGGGTGGAGTCACCCCTCCACTTT. This sequence encodes CAAQSGVESPLHF.

V usage is TRBV5-6 and J usage is TRBJ1-2, with D possibly matching TRBD1 (6 bases). V was trimmed by 2 bases and J by 13 bases, leaving 18 bases between them. Germline V gene sequence: CDR1 SGHDT, CDR2 YYEEEE. This CDR3 contains 13 residues. CDR3 bases: TGTGCCAGCAGCTTACGATCCTCAGGGGCCTTCACCTTC. Protein sequence: CASSLRSSGAFTF.

The CDR3 bases are TGTGCCAGCAGCCCGCGAGCGGGGCCGTTGGAGACCCAGTACTTC. Residues: CASSPRAGPLETQYF. V and J are TRBV7-2 and TRBJ2-5; 7 nucleotides line up with TRBD2. The length of the CDR3 is 15 residues. Per the germline V gene, CDR1 is SGHTA and CDR2 is FQGNSA. The V gene end was trimmed by 5 bases and the J gene end by 5 bases; junction bases not matched to a gene: 11.

This clone was detected a few times. V is TRBV5-4 and J is TRBJ2-1; D is uncertain. Germline V gene sequence: CDR1 SGHNT, CDR2 YYREEE (reference sequence). CDR3 size: 13 residues. Trimming cost V 5 bases and J 4 bases, with 10 bases left between them. CDR3 sequence: CASRSVVYNEQFF. As DNA, the CDR3 is TGTGCCAGCAGGTCGGTGGTATACAATGAGCAGTTCTTC.

Details on this clone: At one end, the junction sequence differs from germline, possibly due to a read error. The V gene is TRBV28, the J gene TRBJ2-7, with 12 nucleotides matching TRBD2. Per the germline V gene, CDR1 is MDHEN and CDR2 is SYDVKM. This CDR3 is built from 13 residues. This chain's CDR3 is CATGLAGPYGQYF. The CDR3 DNA is TGTGCCACCGGACTAGCGGGACCCTACGGGCAGTACTTC. Drawing the rest from reference TRBV28 and TRBJ2-7, the complete variable domain is DVKVTQSSRYLVKRTGEKVFLECVQDMDHENMFWYRQDPGLGLRLIYFSYDVKMKEKGDIPEGYSVSREKKERFSLILESASTNQTSMYLCATGLAGPYGQYFGPGTRLTVT.

This clone was seen just once. This chain's CDR3 is CASSLDGAQWGKDTQYF. The CDR3 coding sequence is TGTGCCAGCAGCTTAGATGGGGCGCAGTGGGGGAAAGATACGCAGTATTTT. The chain uses TRBV11-3 and TRBJ2-3; the D gene could be TRBD1 or TRBD2 (5 bases each). The germline CDR1 and CDR2 sequences are SGHNT and YENEEA. V was pared by 0 bases and J by 5 bases, with 18 bases between. This CDR3 spans 17 amino acids.

The chain has TRBV4-2 and TRBJ1-4; D may be TRBD1 (6 bases). Germline CDR1 reads LGHNA; CDR2 reads YNFKEQ. V gave up 0 bases and J gave up 8 bases, with 13 bases separating them. The CDR3 contains 15 residues. The CDR3 sequence is CASSQEGAVGEKLFF. The CDR3 DNA is TGTGCCAGCAGCCAAGAGGGGGCAGTAGGCGAAAAACTGTTTTTT.

The chain uses TRBV6-6 and TRBJ1-3; tentatively, D is TRBD1 (5 bases). Trimming removed 5 bases from V and 0 bases from J, with 8 bases in between. Germline V gene lookup returns CDR1 MNHNY and CDR2 SVGAGI (reference sequence). CDR3 length: 14 amino acids. CDR3: CASSGTLSGNTIYF. CDR3 DNA: TGTGCCAGCAGTGGGACGCTCTCTGGAAACACCATATATTTT.

The CDR3 loop reads CASNRDNNQPQHF. In DNA form, the CDR3 reads TGTGCCAGCAATAGGGACAACAATCAGCCCCAGCATTTT. The chain links TRBV28 to TRBJ1-5; TRBD1 is a possible D gene (6 bases). The V and J ends lost 7 bases and 3 bases respectively, with 10 bases between them. Germline-derived CDR1 and CDR2 are MDHEN and SYDVKM. The CDR3 is made up of 13 amino acids.

This sequence joins TRBV30 and TRBJ1-3; no definite D call. CDR1 and CDR2 from the germline V gene are GTSNPN and SVGIG (reference sequence). This CDR3 has 14 residues. V lost 3 bases and J 1 base, leaving 10 bases between the germline ends. The CDR3 protein is CAWSPHLSGNTIYF. CDR3 DNA sequence: TGTGCCTGGAGCCCACACTTATCTGGAAACACCATATATTTT. The whole variable domain, remainder taken from reference TRBV30 and TRBJ1-3, is SQTIHQWPATLVQPVGSPLSLECTVEGTSNPNLYWYRQAAGRGLQLLFYSVGIGQISSEVPQNLSASRPQDRQFILSSKKLLLSDSGFYLCAWSPHLSGNTIYFGEGSWLTVV.

In its sample, this clone was seen a few times. CDR3 sequence (DNA): TGTGCCAGCAGCCCTCCCCTACGGGTAGATGACACAGATACGCAGTATTTT. This sequence encodes CASSPPLRVDDTDTQYF. The rearrangement joins TRBV7-2 to TRBJ2-3; D is unresolved. CDR3 length: 17 amino acids. Looked up from germline, CDR1 is SGHTA and CDR2 is FQGNSA. V gave up 5 bases and J gave up 2 bases, with 20 bases separating them.

The chain is built from TRBV29-1 and TRBJ1-2; 8 bases line up with TRBD1. Germline V CDR1 and CDR2: SQVTM, ANQGSEA. This CDR3 region has 15 residues. V lost 5 bases and J lost 5; bases outside the gene matches: 13. The CDR3 protein is CSVSNTGGAGYGYTF. CDR3 bases: TGCAGCGTTAGTAATACAGGGGGTGCTGGGTATGGCTACACCTTC.

Only a few counts were recorded for this clone. V gene TRBV11-2 combines with J gene TRBJ1-1; unclear D gene. CDR3 length equals 12 residues. Trimming shortened V by 4 bases and J by 5 bases, and 8 bases separated the two germline ends. Germline lookup yields CDR1 SGHAT and CDR2 FQNNGV. CDR3 loop: CASSSRPTEAFF. In DNA, the CDR3 is TGTGCCAGCAGCTCCCGACCGACTGAAGCTTTCTTT.

The genes are TRBV7-9 and TRBJ1-4, with D possibly being TRBD1 (6 bases). This CDR3 has 15 amino acids. Trimming shortened V by 5 bases and J by 3 bases, and 13 bases separated the two germline ends. Germline values: CDR1 SEHNR, CDR2 FQNEAQ (reference sequence). The CDR3 nucleotides read TGTGCCAGCAGCCCCGCCAGGGGAGCTAATGAAAAACTGTTTTTT. Protein product: CASSPARGANEKLFF.